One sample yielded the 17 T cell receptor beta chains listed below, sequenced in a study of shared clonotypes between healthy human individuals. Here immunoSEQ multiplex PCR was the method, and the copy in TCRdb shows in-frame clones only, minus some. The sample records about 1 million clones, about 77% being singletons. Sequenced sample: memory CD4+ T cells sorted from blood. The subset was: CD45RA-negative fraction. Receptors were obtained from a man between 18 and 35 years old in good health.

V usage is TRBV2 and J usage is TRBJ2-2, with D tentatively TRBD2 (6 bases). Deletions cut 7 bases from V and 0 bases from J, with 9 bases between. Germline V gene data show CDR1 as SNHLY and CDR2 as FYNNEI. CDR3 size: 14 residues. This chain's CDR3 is CASISGANTGELFF. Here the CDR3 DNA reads TGTGCCAGCATTAGCGGAGCGAACACCGGGGAGCTGTTTTTT.

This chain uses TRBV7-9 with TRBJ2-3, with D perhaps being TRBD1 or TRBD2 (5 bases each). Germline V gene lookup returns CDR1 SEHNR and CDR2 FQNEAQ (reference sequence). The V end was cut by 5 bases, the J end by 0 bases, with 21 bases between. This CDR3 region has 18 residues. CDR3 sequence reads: CASSLGRSGQASTDTQYF. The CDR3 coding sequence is TGTGCCAGCAGCCTGGGACGCTCCGGGCAGGCTAGCACAGATACGCAGTATTTT.

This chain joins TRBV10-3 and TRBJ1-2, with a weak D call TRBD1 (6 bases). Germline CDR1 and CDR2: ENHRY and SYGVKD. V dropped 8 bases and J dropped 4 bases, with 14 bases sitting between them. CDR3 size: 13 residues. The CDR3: CAISDSGGYGYTF. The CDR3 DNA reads TGTGCCATCTCGGACAGCGGGGGCTATGGCTACACCTTC.

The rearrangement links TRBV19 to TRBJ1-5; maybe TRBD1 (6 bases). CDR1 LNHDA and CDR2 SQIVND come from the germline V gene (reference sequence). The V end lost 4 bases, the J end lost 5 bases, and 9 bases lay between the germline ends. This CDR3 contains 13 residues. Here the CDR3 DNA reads TGTGCCAGTAGTAAACAGGGCGATCAGCCCCAGCATTTT. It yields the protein CASSKQGDQPQHF.

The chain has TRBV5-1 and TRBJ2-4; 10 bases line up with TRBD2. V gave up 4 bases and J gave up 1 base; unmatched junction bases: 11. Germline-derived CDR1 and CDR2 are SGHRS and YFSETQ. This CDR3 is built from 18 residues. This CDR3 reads CASSPSGGANPAKNIQYF. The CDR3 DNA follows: TGCGCCAGCAGCCCGAGCGGGGGGGCCAATCCGGCCAAAAACATTCAGTACTTC. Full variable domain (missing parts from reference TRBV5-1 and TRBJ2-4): KAGVTQTPRYLIKTRGQQVTLSCSPISGHRSVSWYQQTPGQGLQFLFEYFSETQRNKGNFPGRFSGRQFSNSRSEMNVSTLELGDSALYLCASSPSGGANPAKNIQYFGAGTRLSVL.

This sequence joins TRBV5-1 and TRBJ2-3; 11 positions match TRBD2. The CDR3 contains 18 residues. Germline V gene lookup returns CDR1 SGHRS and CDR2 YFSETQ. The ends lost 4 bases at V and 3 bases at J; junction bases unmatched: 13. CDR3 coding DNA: TGCGCCAGCAGCAGCCCGGGGTTAGCGGGGGGGCCGACAGATACGCAGTATTTT. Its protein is CASSSPGLAGGPTDTQYF.

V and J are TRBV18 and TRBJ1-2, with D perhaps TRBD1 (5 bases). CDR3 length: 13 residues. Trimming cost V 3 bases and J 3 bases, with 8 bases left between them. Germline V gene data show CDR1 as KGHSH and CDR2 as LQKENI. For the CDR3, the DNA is TGTGCCAGCTCACCGGGGCTTCACTATGGCTACACCTTC. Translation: CASSPGLHYGYTF.

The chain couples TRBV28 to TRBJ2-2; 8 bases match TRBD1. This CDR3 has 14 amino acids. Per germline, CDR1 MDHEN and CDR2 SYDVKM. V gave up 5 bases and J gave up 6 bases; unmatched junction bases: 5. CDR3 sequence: CASSRTGWPGELFF. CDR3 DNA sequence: TGTGCCAGCAGTCGGACAGGGTGGCCCGGGGAGCTGTTTTTT.

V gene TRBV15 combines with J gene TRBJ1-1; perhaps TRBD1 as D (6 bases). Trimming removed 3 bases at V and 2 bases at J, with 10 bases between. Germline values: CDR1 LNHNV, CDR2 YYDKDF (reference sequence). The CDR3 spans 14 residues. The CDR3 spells CATSRGGGNTEAFF. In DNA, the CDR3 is TGTGCCACCAGCAGGGGAGGGGGTAACACTGAAGCTTTCTTT.

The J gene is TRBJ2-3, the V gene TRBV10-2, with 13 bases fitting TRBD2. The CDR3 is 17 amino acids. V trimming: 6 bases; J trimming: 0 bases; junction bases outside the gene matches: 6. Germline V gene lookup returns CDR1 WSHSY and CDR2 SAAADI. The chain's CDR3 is CASRETSGGLSTDTQYF. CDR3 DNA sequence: TGCGCCAGCAGGGAGACTAGCGGGGGGTTAAGCACAGATACGCAGTATTTT.

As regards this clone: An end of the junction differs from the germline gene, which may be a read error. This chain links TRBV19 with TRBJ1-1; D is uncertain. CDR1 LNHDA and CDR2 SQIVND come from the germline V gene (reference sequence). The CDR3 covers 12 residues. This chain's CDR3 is CASSGSSTVAFF. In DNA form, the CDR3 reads TGTGCCAGTAGTGGGAGTAGCACTGTAGCTTTCTTT. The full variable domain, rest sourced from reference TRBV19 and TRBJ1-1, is DGGITQSPKYLFRKEGQNVTLSCEQNLNHDAMYWYRQDPGQGLRLIYYSQIVNDFQKGDIAEGYSVSREKKESFPLTVTSAQKNPTAFYLCASSGSSTVAFFGQGTRLTVV.

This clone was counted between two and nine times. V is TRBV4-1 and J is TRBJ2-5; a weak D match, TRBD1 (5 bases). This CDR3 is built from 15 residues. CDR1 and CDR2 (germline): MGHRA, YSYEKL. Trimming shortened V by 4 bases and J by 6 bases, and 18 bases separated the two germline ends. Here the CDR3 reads CASSPGRAGRQTQYF. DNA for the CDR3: TGCGCCAGCAGCCCCGGAAGGGCAGGGCGACAGACCCAGTACTTC.

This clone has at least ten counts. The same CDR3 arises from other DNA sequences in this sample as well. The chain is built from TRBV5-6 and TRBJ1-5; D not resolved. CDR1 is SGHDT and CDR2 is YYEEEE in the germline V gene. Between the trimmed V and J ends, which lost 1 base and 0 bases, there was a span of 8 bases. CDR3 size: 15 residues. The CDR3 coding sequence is TGTGCCAGCAGCTTGACGGGGAATAGCAATCAGCCCCAGCATTTT. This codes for CASSLTGNSNQPQHF.

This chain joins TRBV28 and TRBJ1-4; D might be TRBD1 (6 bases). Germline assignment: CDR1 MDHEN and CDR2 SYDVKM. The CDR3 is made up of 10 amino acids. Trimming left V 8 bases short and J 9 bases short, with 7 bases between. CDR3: CASGGQKLFF. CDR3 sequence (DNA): TGTGCCAGCGGGGGCCAAAAACTGTTTTTT.

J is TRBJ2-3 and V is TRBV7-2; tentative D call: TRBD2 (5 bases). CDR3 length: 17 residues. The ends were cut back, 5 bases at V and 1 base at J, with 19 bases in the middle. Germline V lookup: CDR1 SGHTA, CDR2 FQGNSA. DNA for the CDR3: TGTGCCAGCAGCGCCCCTCTGAGGGAGTCGGGCACAGATACGCAGTATTTT. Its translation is CASSAPLRESGTDTQYF.

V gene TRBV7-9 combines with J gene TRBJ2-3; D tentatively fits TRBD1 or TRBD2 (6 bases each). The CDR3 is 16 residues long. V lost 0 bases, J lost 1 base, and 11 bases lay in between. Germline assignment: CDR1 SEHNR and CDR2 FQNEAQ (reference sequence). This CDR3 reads CASSLAGGGGTDTQYF. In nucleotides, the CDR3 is TGTGCCAGCAGCTTAGCTGGGGGCGGGGGCACAGATACGCAGTATTTT.

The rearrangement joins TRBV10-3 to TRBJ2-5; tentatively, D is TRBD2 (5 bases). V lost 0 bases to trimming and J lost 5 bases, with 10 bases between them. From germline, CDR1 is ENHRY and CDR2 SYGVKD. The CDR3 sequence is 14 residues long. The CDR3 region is CAISESTNLETQYF. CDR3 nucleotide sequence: TGTGCCATCAGTGAGTCGACTAATCTGGAGACCCAGTACTTC.